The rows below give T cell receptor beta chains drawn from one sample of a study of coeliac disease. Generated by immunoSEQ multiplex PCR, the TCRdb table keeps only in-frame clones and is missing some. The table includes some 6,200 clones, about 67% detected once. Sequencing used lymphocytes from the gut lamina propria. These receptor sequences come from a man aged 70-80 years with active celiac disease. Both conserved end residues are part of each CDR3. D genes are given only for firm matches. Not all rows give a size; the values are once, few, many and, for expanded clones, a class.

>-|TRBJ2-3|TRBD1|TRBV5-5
CASSPGGTGVRADTQYF
TGTGCCAGCAGCCCGGGAGGGACAGGGGTGAGGGCAGATACGCAGTATTTT
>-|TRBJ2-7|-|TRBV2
CASNAGGLSYEQHF
TGTGCCAGCAACGCTGGCGGGTTGAGCTACGAGCAGCACTTC
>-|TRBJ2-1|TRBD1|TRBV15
CATSRGGQGSSYNEQFF
TGTGCCACCAGCAGAGGCGGACAGGGTAGCTCCTACAATGAGCAGTTCTTC
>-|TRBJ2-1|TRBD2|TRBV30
CAWSVLREGGEQFF
TGTGCCTGGAGTGTTTTGCGGGAGGGAGGTGAGCAGTTCTTC
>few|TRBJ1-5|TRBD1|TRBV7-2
CASSLEGTGWNQPQHF
TGTGCCAGCAGCTTAGAAGGGACAGGTTGGAATCAGCCCCAGCATTTT
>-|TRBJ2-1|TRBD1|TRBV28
CASRQRGLGEQFF
TGTGCCAGCAGACAAAGGGGGCTGGGTGAGCAGTTCTTC
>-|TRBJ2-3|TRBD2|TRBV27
CASQRGLDTDTQYF
TGTGCCAGCCAACGCGGACTAGACACAGATACGCAGTATTTT
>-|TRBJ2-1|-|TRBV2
CASSVGGQLSEEQFF
TGTGCCAGCAGTGTTGGGGGCCAGCTATCGGAGGAGCAGTTCTTC
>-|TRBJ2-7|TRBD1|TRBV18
CASSPGTASYEQYF
TGTGCCAGCTCACCCGGGACAGCATCCTACGAGCAGTACTTC
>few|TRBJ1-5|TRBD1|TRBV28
CASRRQGVRDQPQHF
TGTGCCAGCAGACGCCAGGGGGTTCGTGATCAGCCCCAGCATTTT
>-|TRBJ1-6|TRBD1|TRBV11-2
CASSLPPTGNNSPLHF
TGTGCCAGCAGCTTACCCCCGACAGGGAACAATTCACCCCTCCACTTT
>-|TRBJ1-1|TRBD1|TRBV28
CASSAAQRTGDTEAFF
TGTGCCAGCAGTGCCGCCCAACGGACAGGGGACACTGAAGCTTTCTTT
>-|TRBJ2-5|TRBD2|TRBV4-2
CASSLSLAGGGSQYF
TGTGCCAGCAGCCTATCACTAGCGGGAGGCGGTTCCCAGTACTTC
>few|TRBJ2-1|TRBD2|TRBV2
CASSVERGGFDYNEQFF
TGTGCCAGCAGTGTGGAGCGGGGGGGCTTCGACTACAATGAGCAGTTCTTC
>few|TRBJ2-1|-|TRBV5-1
CASRVESSYNEQFF
TGCGCCAGCAGGGTAGAGAGCTCCTACAATGAGCAGTTCTTC
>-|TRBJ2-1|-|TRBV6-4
CASSDSSLTGEQFF
TGTGCCAGCAGTGACTCCTCCCTCACCGGGGAGCAGTTCTTC
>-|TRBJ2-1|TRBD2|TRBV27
CASSPWTSGRFYHEQFF
TGTGCCAGCAGTCCATGGACTAGCGGGAGGTTTTACCATGAGCAGTTCTTC
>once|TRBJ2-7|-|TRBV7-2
CASSLDGTLSYEQYF
TGTGCCAGCAGCTTAGACGGGACACTTTCCTACGAGCAGTACTTC
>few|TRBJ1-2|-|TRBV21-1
CASSKVQGPPYGYTF
TGTGCCAGCAGCAAAGTTCAGGGGCCTCCGTATGGCTACACCTTC
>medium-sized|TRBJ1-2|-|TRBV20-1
CSASVNYGYTF
TGCAGTGCTTCAGTAAACTATGGCTACACCTTC
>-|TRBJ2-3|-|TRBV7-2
CASSTGDTQYF
TGTGCCAGCAGTACAGGAGATACGCAGTATTTT
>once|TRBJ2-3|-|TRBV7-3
CASSFSPGSIDTQYF
TGTGCCAGCAGCTTCTCCCCCGGGTCAATCGATACGCAGTATTTT
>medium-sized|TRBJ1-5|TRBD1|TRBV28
CASSLPDRFQPQHF
TGTGCCAGCAGTTTACCGGACAGGTTTCAGCCCCAGCATTTT
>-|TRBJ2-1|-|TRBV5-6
CASSLSPGVVNEQFF
TGTGCCAGCAGCTTGTCCCCAGGGGTGGTAAATGAGCAGTTCTTC
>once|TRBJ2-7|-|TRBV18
CASSPRSGAGVPYEQYF
TGTGCCAGCTCACCCCGTTCAGGGGCAGGGGTCCCCTACGAGCAGTACTTC
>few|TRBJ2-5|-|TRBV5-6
CASSPSSGVRETQYF
TGTGCCAGCAGCCCATCCTCCGGTGTGCGGGAGACCCAGTACTTC
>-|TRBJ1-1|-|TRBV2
CASSETGNTEAFF
TGTGCCAGCAGTGAAACGGGGAACACTGAAGCTTTCTTT
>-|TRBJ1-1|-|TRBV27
CASSPHRESLQKTEAFF
TGTGCCAGCAGCCCTCACAGGGAAAGCTTGCAGAAGACTGAAGCTTTCTTT
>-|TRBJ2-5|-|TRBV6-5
CASSPSTEETQYF
TGTGCCAGCAGCCCATCGACAGAAGAGACCCAGTACTTC
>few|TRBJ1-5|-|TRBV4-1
CASSQFGDSNQPQHF
TGCGCCAGCAGCCAATTCGGTGATAGCAATCAGCCCCAGCATTTT
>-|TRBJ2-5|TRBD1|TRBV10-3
CAIGTGEQETQYF
TGTGCCATCGGGACAGGGGAACAAGAGACCCAGTACTTC
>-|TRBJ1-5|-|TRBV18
CASSPASGSSNQPQHF
TGTGCCAGCTCACCAGCGAGCGGTTCAAGCAATCAGCCCCAGCATTTT
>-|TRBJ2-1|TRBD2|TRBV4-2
CASSHPSGTSGNNEQFF
TGTGCCAGCAGCCACCCCTCCGGGACTAGCGGTAACAATGAGCAGTTCTTC
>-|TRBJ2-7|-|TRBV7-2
CASSLAVGSYEQYF
TGTGCCAGCAGCTTAGCTGTCGGCTCCTACGAGCAGTACTTC
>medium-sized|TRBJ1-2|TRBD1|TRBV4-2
CASSQDRGSYYGYTF
TGTGCCAGCAGCCAGGACAGGGGGTCCTACTATGGCTACACCTTC
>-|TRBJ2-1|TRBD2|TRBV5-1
CASSRLSGGAIGEQFF
TGCGCCAGCAGCCGACTTAGCGGGGGGGCGATTGGGGAGCAGTTCTTC
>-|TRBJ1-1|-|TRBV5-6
CASSLARVGLVEAFF
TGTGCCAGCAGCTTGGCCAGGGTTGGGCTTGTTGAAGCTTTCTTT
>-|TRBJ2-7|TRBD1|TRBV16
CASSTHVQGTYEQYF
TGTGCCAGCAGCACGCACGTACAGGGGACCTACGAGCAGTACTTC
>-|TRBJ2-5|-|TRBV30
CAWSVRPSRKRETQYF
TGTGCCTGGAGTGTAAGACCTTCTAGGAAACGAGAGACCCAGTACTTC
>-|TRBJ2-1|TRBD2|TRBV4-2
CASSPTSGVYNEQFF
TGTGCCAGCAGCCCGACTAGCGGGGTGTACAATGAGCAGTTCTTC
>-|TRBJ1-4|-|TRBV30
CAWSRGTPISGEKLFF
TGTGCCTGGAGTCGAGGGACACCCATTAGTGGTGAAAAACTGTTTTTT
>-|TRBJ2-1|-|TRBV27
CASSLTRQEYNEQFF
TGTGCCAGCAGTTTGACCCGACAGGAATACAATGAGCAGTTCTTC
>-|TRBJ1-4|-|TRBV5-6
CASSLLATNEKLFF
TGTGCCAGCAGCTTACTTGCAACTAATGAAAAACTGTTTTTT
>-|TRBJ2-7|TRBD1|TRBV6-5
CASSDSGTGPYEQYF
TGTGCCAGCAGTGACTCCGGGACAGGACCCTACGAGCAGTACTTC
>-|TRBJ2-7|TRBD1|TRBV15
CATSRPGQGYEQYF
TGTGCCACCAGCAGACCCGGACAGGGCTACGAGCAGTACTTC
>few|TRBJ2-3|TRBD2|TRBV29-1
CSVPSSGVTDTQYF
TGCAGCGTACCGAGTAGCGGGGTTACAGATACGCAGTATTTT
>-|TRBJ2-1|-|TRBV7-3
CASSPGASYNEQFF
TGTGCCAGCAGCCCAGGGGCTTCCTACAATGAGCAGTTCTTC
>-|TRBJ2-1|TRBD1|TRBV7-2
CASSLAGQGSSYNEQFF
TGTGCCAGCAGCTTAGCGGGACAGGGAAGCTCCTACAATGAGCAGTTCTTC
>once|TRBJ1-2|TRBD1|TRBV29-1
CSARQGASYGYTF
TGCAGCGCTCGACAGGGGGCGAGCTATGGCTACACCTTC
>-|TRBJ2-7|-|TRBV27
CASSERLLSGEQYF
TGTGCCAGCAGTGAGAGACTGTTGTCTGGCGAGCAGTACTTC
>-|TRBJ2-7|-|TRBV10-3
CAISESAGREQYF
TGTGCCATCAGTGAGTCCGCAGGGCGGGAGCAGTACTTC
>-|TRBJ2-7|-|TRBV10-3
CAISDRGRGEQYF
TGTGCCATCAGTGACCGAGGGCGCGGCGAGCAGTACTTC
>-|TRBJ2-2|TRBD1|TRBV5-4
CASGLKGAVTGELFF
TGTGCCAGCGGATTGAAGGGGGCCGTCACCGGGGAGCTGTTTTTT